This T cell receptor beta chain came from a study of cytomegalovirus exposure and HLA in healthy donors. The study ran its PCR with 60 Vbeta and 13 Jbeta primers. The repertoire was sequenced with immunoSEQ multiplex PCR; TCRdb's copy has only in-frame clones and lacks some. The data hold 65,000 to 80,000 clones, with roughly 80% observed a single time. Germline V gene sequence: CDR1 LNHNV, CDR2 YYDKDF (reference sequence). Trimming pared 2 bases from V and 6 bases from J, leaving 17 bases between. This CDR3 is built from 15 residues. The origin of this receptor is a woman between 40 and 55 years old in good health and CMV-seropositive. This sequence joins TRBV15 and TRBJ2-7, with D perhaps TRBD2 (6 bases). The sequenced sample was PBMCs. This CDR3 reads CATSRNPGAVSEQYF. Here the CDR3 DNA reads TGTGCCACCAGCAGAAACCCGGGAGCGGTCTCCGAGCAGTACTTC.